Here is one T cell receptor (beta chain) with its context. Its antigen remains unidentified. The record has no base qualities; no much larger clone is one base away. From alopecia areata patients, peripheral blood was collected along with lesional scalp punch biopsies. PBMCs were isolated by density centrifugation and stained for CD3, CD4 and CD8, and CD4+ and CD8+ T cells were sorted on a FACSAria. The entry originates in a study of CD8+ T cells in alopecia areata (dated by TCRdb to the late 2010s). Looking at the study overall: The treated patients, all with moderate-to-severe alopecia areata, were enrolled in an open-label pilot trial of oral tofacitinib given at 5 to 10 mg twice daily. RNA was obtained with the PAXgene miRNA kit for fixed scalp, the miRNeasy kit for PBMCs, and the RNeasy kit for mouse skin. The study used high-throughput TCRbeta sequencing to examine T cell clonal expansion in alopecia areata, in both the C3H/HeJ mouse model and human patients. Patients received tofacitinib for 6 to 18 months and were then followed off drug for 6 months to check for delayed response and recurrence. Biopsies were taken from tofacitinib-treated patients at baseline and at 4 and 24 weeks of treatment, and a later scalp biopsy was taken in several of the tofacitinib-treated patients. Scalp clonality was compared across normal scalp (n=4), patchy alopecia areata scalp (n=8), and alopecia totalis/universalis scalp (n=8). Scalp tissue and sorted CD4+ and CD8+ peripheral blood T cells from patchy and totalis/universalis alopecia areata patients and from healthy controls were covered by human TCRbeta sequencing. Amplification of TCRbeta CDR3 regions was done by immunoSEQ multiplex PCR using 35 Vbeta forward primers and 13 Jbeta reverse primers.

Preparation of the library involved the immunoSEQ multiplex PCR assay. To provide template for TCR sequencing, every sample had RNA extracted and reverse transcribed into cDNA. First-strand cDNA was synthesized using SuperScript III with a 2:1 mix of oligo-dT and random hexamers. A synthetic immune receptor repertoire was used to gauge amplification bias, and whatever bias remained was removed computationally. The source study handled its data this way. Raw reads were preprocessed to remove errors, and CDR3 was defined according to IMGT conventions as the region from the conserved cysteine to phenylalanine. To get clonality, Shannon entropy was normalized by log2 of the number of productive unique TCRs and the result was subtracted from 1. Whether each scalp clone was CD4 or CD8 was inferred by checking scalp TCRbeta sequences against the CD4 and CD8 repertoires from sorted blood. TCRdb obtained this table from immuneACCESS and retained in-frame rearrangements with V and J assigned. These tables miss some clones; where compared with another copy, unresolved V genes account for less than half of the shortfall, and the remainder is unexplained. V, J and clone size are taken as reported in that table, and D and trimming were inferred from the DNA itself. The sample records about 97,000 clones, around 38% of which are singletons. The top ten clones comprise about 1.4% of the sample.

According to the germline V gene, CDR1 reads SGHRS and CDR2 reads YFSETQ. The CDR3 has 15 amino acids, counting the end cysteine and phenylalanine. Only the CDR3 DNA stays, 45 bases, in frame from base 1. Trimming removed 3 bases from V and 7 bases from J; the gene matches leave 12 bases unexplained. Paper-wide results and their limitations: Shared TCR sequences between patients were less evident than in mice, which may be partly attributable to HLA diversity in the patient population. Lesional scalp, especially in alopecia totalis/universalis, showed higher clonality and more expanded CD8+ clones than normal scalp, suggesting antigenic drive. Scalp TCR repertoire analysis is complicated because resident alphabeta T cells in normal human skin are also sequenced, whereas mouse skin is dominated by gammadelta T cells.

This TCR came from a human donor with alopecia areata. Sequences were obtained from CD4+ T cells sorted from blood. The sequence joins TRBV5-1 to TRBJ2-5; 7 middle bases align to TRBD1. The CDR3 here reads CASSSGQITLGTQYF. The base sequence is TGCGCCAGCAGCTCGGGACAGATAACTCTGGGGACCCAGTACTTC.